This T cell receptor beta chain was observed in a study of CD8+ T cells in alopecia areata. The overall study: Oral tofacitinib, 5 to 10 mg twice daily, was given in an open-label trial. Points from the study as a whole: Relative to normal scalp, lesional scalp, especially alopecia totalis/universalis, showed higher clonality.

CD4+ and CD8+ T cells were sorted from PBMCs. This clone has more than one count but fewer than ten. Its matching antigen is unknown. RNA was isolated and reverse transcribed to cDNA, the sequencing template. Sequencing was performed with immunoSEQ multiplex PCR; in TCRdb, only in-frame clones are kept and a portion is missing. The sample includes roughly 250,000 clones, about 68% of them seen just once. The CDR3 covers 13 residues. CDR1 and CDR2 from the germline V gene are MGHDK and SYGVNS. Losses at the gene ends were 5 bases for V and 8 bases for J; bases not matched to a gene: 8. Sequenced material: CD4+ T cells sorted from blood, taken at week 0. The V call is TRBV25-1, the J call TRBJ1-2, with 7 bases aligning to TRBD1. The TCR comes from a human donor with alopecia areata. The CDR3 DNA follows: TGTGCCAGCAGTCCCGGGACAGAAGTCGGCTACACCTTC. As protein: CASSPGTEVGYTF.